Listed below are T cell receptor beta chains from one sample, sequenced in a study of cytomegalovirus exposure and HLA in healthy donors. Only in-frame clones appear in the TCRdb table, and some are missing; sequencing was by immunoSEQ multiplex PCR. Among about 110,000 clones listed, about 72% were seen once. Sequenced material: PBMCs. These receptors all come from a man aged 18 to 30 in good health and CMV-seronegative. Each CDR3 is given with its conserved first and last residue. A D gene is named only where the DNA matches it firmly. Size tells how often a clone was seen (once, few, many) or the class of an expanded clone, and some rows leave it out.

D gene: .
CDR3 length: 15
clone size: few
J gene: TRBJ1-1
V gene: TRBV7-3
CDR3 protein: CASSPTAGSNTEAFF
CDR3 DNA: TGTGCCAGCAGCCCCACCGCAGGGTCGAACACTGAAGCTTTCTTT

D gene: TRBD1
CDR3 length: 15
clone size: .
J gene: TRBJ1-2
V gene: TRBV28
CDR3 protein: CASSRGGQGEYGYTF
CDR3 DNA: TGTGCCAGCAGCCGGGGAGGACAGGGGGAATATGGCTACACCTTC

D gene: TRBD2
CDR3 length: 16
clone size: .
J gene: TRBJ2-5
V gene: TRBV7-9
CDR3 protein: CASSSWTSGGQETQYF
CDR3 DNA: TGTGCCAGCAGCTCATGGACTAGCGGGGGACAAGAGACCCAGTACTTC

D gene: .
CDR3 length: 16
clone size: .
J gene: TRBJ2-6
V gene: TRBV27
CDR3 protein: CASRGGGSSGANVLTF
CDR3 DNA: TGTGCCAGCAGGGGGGGCGGGAGCTCTGGGGCCAACGTCCTGACTTTC

D gene: TRBD1
CDR3 length: 14
clone size: .
J gene: TRBJ1-1
V gene: TRBV27
CDR3 protein: CASSLQGAGTEAFF
CDR3 DNA: TGTGCCAGCAGTCTACAGGGGGCGGGTACTGAAGCTTTCTTT

D gene: TRBD1
CDR3 length: 16
clone size: once
J gene: TRBJ2-7
V gene: TRBV12-5
CDR3 protein: CANPPPGQGRLLKQYF
CDR3 DNA: TGTGCTAACCCCCCACCGGGACAGGGTAGATTACTGAAGCAGTACTTC

D gene: TRBD1
CDR3 length: 15
clone size: .
J gene: TRBJ1-5
V gene: TRBV11-2
CDR3 protein: CAGPPTGFSNQPQHF
CDR3 DNA: TGTGCCGGCCCACCGACAGGGTTTAGCAATCAGCCCCAGCATTTT

D gene: TRBD2
CDR3 length: 14
clone size: once
J gene: TRBJ2-7
V gene: TRBV5-4
CDR3 protein: CASSPGGPSYEQYF
CDR3 DNA: TGTGCCAGCAGCCCGGGGGGACCGTCGTACGAGCAGTACTTC

D gene: .
CDR3 length: 18
clone size: once
J gene: TRBJ1-4
V gene: TRBV12-5
CDR3 protein: CASGLTHRQEVYREKLFF
CDR3 DNA: TGTGCTAGTGGTTTGACACACCGACAGGAGGTGTATCGGGAAAAACTGTTTTTT

D gene: TRBD1
CDR3 length: 15
clone size: once
J gene: TRBJ2-3
V gene: TRBV9
CDR3 protein: CASNEGGGIADTQYF
CDR3 DNA: TGTGCCAGCAATGAAGGGGGCGGAATCGCAGATACGCAGTATTTT

D gene: TRBD1
CDR3 length: 14
clone size: .
J gene: TRBJ1-6
V gene: TRBV19
CDR3 protein: CASRGQTYNSPLHF
CDR3 DNA: TGTGCCAGCAGGGGGCAGACCTATAATTCACCCCTCCACTTT

D gene: TRBD2
CDR3 length: 16
clone size: once
J gene: TRBJ2-3
V gene: TRBV4-1
CDR3 protein: CASSQVLRGAGDTQYF
CDR3 DNA: TGCGCCAGCAGCCAAGTGCTGCGGGGGGCCGGAGATACGCAGTATTTT

D gene: .
CDR3 length: 13
clone size: .
J gene: TRBJ1-2
V gene: TRBV11-3
CDR3 protein: CASRQTENYGYTF
CDR3 DNA: TGTGCCAGCAGGCAGACGGAGAACTATGGCTACACCTTC

D gene: .
CDR3 length: 14
clone size: .
J gene: TRBJ1-5
V gene: TRBV7-9
CDR3 protein: CSSSFGFDNQPQHF
CDR3 DNA: TGTTCCAGCAGCTTCGGGTTTGACAATCAGCCCCAGCATTTT

D gene: TRBD1
CDR3 length: 17
clone size: few
J gene: TRBJ2-2
V gene: TRBV23-1
CDR3 protein: CASSQSDRGHRTGELFF
CDR3 DNA: TGCGCCAGCAGTCAATCCGACAGGGGGCATAGAACCGGGGAGCTGTTTTTT

D gene: .
CDR3 length: 14
clone size: .
J gene: TRBJ1-2
V gene: TRBV18
CDR3 protein: CASSPFREGYGYTF
CDR3 DNA: TGTGCCAGCTCACCGTTCAGGGAGGGCTATGGCTACACCTTC

D gene: TRBD1
CDR3 length: 15
clone size: .
J gene: TRBJ2-5
V gene: TRBV28
CDR3 protein: CASSPPSRGRETQYF
CDR3 DNA: TGTGCCAGCAGTCCCCCTTCCAGGGGGCGGGAGACCCAGTACTTC

D gene: .
CDR3 length: 12
clone size: .
J gene: TRBJ1-2
V gene: TRBV5-4
CDR3 protein: CASERGGSGYTF
CDR3 DNA: TGTGCCAGCGAAAGGGGAGGGAGTGGCTACACCTTC

D gene: .
CDR3 length: 15
clone size: .
J gene: TRBJ1-5
V gene: TRBV4-3
CDR3 protein: CASSQEGGEDQPQHF
CDR3 DNA: TGCGCCAGCAGCCAAGAGGGAGGGGAGGATCAGCCCCAGCATTTT

D gene: .
CDR3 length: 16
clone size: .
J gene: TRBJ2-2
V gene: TRBV7-6
CDR3 protein: CASSLNPIGVTGELFF
CDR3 DNA: TGTGCCAGCAGTCTAAACCCGATCGGGGTCACCGGGGAGCTGTTTTTT

D gene: .
CDR3 length: 15
clone size: .
J gene: TRBJ1-5
V gene: TRBV18
CDR3 protein: CASSPQGFGGQPQHF
CDR3 DNA: TGTGCCAGCTCACCGCAGGGGTTTGGGGGTCAGCCCCAGCATTTT

D gene: .
CDR3 length: 13
clone size: .
J gene: TRBJ1-2
V gene: TRBV7-3
CDR3 protein: CASSLDSSYGYTF
CDR3 DNA: TGTGCCAGCAGCCTTGACAGTAGCTATGGCTACACCTTC

D gene: .
CDR3 length: 13
clone size: .
J gene: TRBJ1-5
V gene: TRBV19
CDR3 protein: CASSDISNQPQHF
CDR3 DNA: TGTGCCAGTAGCGACATTAGCAATCAGCCCCAGCATTTT

D gene: TRBD1
CDR3 length: 15
clone size: .
J gene: TRBJ2-1
V gene: TRBV4-2
CDR3 protein: CASSLDREIYNEQFF
CDR3 DNA: TGTGCCAGCAGCTTGGACAGGGAAATTTACAATGAGCAGTTCTTC

D gene: TRBD1
CDR3 length: 15
clone size: .
J gene: TRBJ2-2
V gene: TRBV6-5
CDR3 protein: CASSSGTDNTGELFF
CDR3 DNA: TGTGCCAGCAGCTCCGGGACAGACAACACCGGGGAGCTGTTTTTT

D gene: .
CDR3 length: 12
clone size: .
J gene: TRBJ1-5
V gene: TRBV19
CDR3 protein: CASTGNGQPQHF
CDR3 DNA: TGTGCCAGCACAGGGAACGGACAGCCCCAGCATTTT

D gene: .
CDR3 length: 15
clone size: .
J gene: TRBJ1-2
V gene: TRBV9
CDR3 protein: CASSVGRRQAYGYTF
CDR3 DNA: TGTGCCAGCAGCGTAGGTCGCAGGCAAGCTTATGGCTACACCTTC

D gene: TRBD1
CDR3 length: 11
clone size: .
J gene: TRBJ2-3
V gene: TRBV19
CDR3 protein: CATSPGQGKYF
CDR3 DNA: TGTGCCACCTCCCCGGGACAGGGAAAGTATTTT

D gene: .
CDR3 length: 14
clone size: .
J gene: TRBJ1-1
V gene: TRBV19
CDR3 protein: CASSIGTASTEAFF
CDR3 DNA: TGTGCCAGTAGTATAGGGACAGCGAGCACTGAAGCTTTCTTT

D gene: .
CDR3 length: 12
clone size: .
J gene: TRBJ1-5
V gene: TRBV7-9
CDR3 protein: CSSSQGNQPQHF
CDR3 DNA: TGTTCCAGCAGTCAGGGGAATCAGCCCCAGCATTTT

D gene: .
CDR3 length: 15
clone size: .
J gene: TRBJ1-4
V gene: TRBV7-7
CDR3 protein: CASSPGGTAAEKLFF
CDR3 DNA: TGTGCTAGCAGCCCCGGAGGCACCGCGGCCGAAAAACTGTTTTTT

D gene: .
CDR3 length: 16
clone size: .
J gene: TRBJ1-5
V gene: TRBV19
CDR3 protein: CASSINSGWRDQPQHF
CDR3 DNA: TGTGCCAGTAGTATAAATAGCGGATGGAGGGATCAGCCCCAGCATTTT

D gene: .
CDR3 length: 13
clone size: few
J gene: TRBJ1-1
V gene: TRBV13
CDR3 protein: CASSLQELTEAFF
CDR3 DNA: TGTGCCAGCAGCCTACAGGAGCTCACTGAAGCTTTCTTT

D gene: .
CDR3 length: 15
clone size: .
J gene: TRBJ2-1
V gene: TRBV5-1
CDR3 protein: CASSEVLRSGGEQFF
CDR3 DNA: TGCGCCAGCAGCGAAGTCCTCCGTAGTGGAGGTGAGCAGTTCTTC

D gene: .
CDR3 length: 15
clone size: .
J gene: TRBJ1-2
V gene: TRBV19
CDR3 protein: CASSIAGLLIYGYTF
CDR3 DNA: TGTGCCAGTAGTATTGCAGGGCTCCTCATCTATGGCTACACCTTC

D gene: .
CDR3 length: 12
clone size: .
J gene: TRBJ1-2
V gene: TRBV28
CDR3 protein: CASSLGQYGYTF
CDR3 DNA: TGTGCCAGCAGCCTAGGACAGTATGGCTACACCTTC

D gene: .
CDR3 length: 14
clone size: .
J gene: TRBJ2-1
V gene: TRBV7-9
CDR3 protein: CASSFPPQEVEQFF
CDR3 DNA: TGTGCCAGCAGCTTCCCCCCTCAGGAAGTCGAGCAGTTCTTC

D gene: .
CDR3 length: 14
clone size: once
J gene: TRBJ2-1
V gene: TRBV15
CDR3 protein: CATSGRDTYNEQFF
CDR3 DNA: TGTGCCACCAGCGGCCGGGACACCTACAATGAGCAGTTCTTC

D gene: TRBD1
CDR3 length: 16
clone size: .
J gene: TRBJ1-3
V gene: TRBV9
CDR3 protein: CASSALLQGSGNTIYF
CDR3 DNA: TGTGCCAGCAGCGCCCTTTTACAGGGGTCTGGAAACACCATATATTTT

D gene: .
CDR3 length: 13
clone size: .
J gene: TRBJ1-2
V gene: TRBV7-8
CDR3 protein: CASSPGSGYGYTF
CDR3 DNA: TGTGCCAGCAGCCCCGGATCGGGGTATGGCTACACCTTC

D gene: .
CDR3 length: 14
clone size: .
J gene: TRBJ1-1
V gene: TRBV6-5
CDR3 protein: CASSSRGSNTEAFF
CDR3 DNA: TGTGCCAGCAGCTCCAGGGGTTCGAACACTGAAGCTTTCTTT

D gene: TRBD2
CDR3 length: 15
clone size: .
J gene: TRBJ2-1
V gene: TRBV7-3
CDR3 protein: CASSFGLAGYNEQFF
CDR3 DNA: TGTGCCAGCAGCTTCGGACTAGCGGGGTACAATGAGCAGTTCTTC

D gene: .
CDR3 length: 14
clone size: .
J gene: TRBJ1-1
V gene: TRBV19
CDR3 protein: CASSEKDTDYEAFF
CDR3 DNA: TGTGCCAGTAGTGAGAAAGACACGGATTACGAAGCTTTCTTT

D gene: TRBD1
CDR3 length: 17
clone size: .
J gene: TRBJ2-2
V gene: TRBV19
CDR3 protein: CASSRGSGQGITGELFF
CDR3 DNA: TGTGCCAGTAGCAGGGGGTCGGGACAGGGGATAACCGGGGAGCTGTTTTTT

D gene: TRBD2
CDR3 length: 15
clone size: .
J gene: TRBJ2-7
V gene: TRBV18
CDR3 protein: CASSASGGALYEQYF
CDR3 DNA: TGTGCCAGCTCGGCGAGCGGGGGGGCCTTGTACGAGCAGTACTTC

D gene: TRBD1
CDR3 length: 13
clone size: .
J gene: TRBJ1-2
V gene: TRBV19
CDR3 protein: CASSPTGTYGYTF
CDR3 DNA: TGTGCCAGTAGCCCGACAGGGACCTATGGCTACACCTTC

D gene: .
CDR3 length: 14
clone size: .
J gene: TRBJ1-1
V gene: TRBV7-6
CDR3 protein: CASSSPTVNTEAFF
CDR3 DNA: TGTGCCAGCAGCTCACCCACGGTGAACACTGAAGCTTTCTTT

D gene: TRBD1
CDR3 length: 15
clone size: once
J gene: TRBJ1-6
V gene: TRBV5-1
CDR3 protein: CASSVGQGPGSPLHF
CDR3 DNA: TGCGCCAGCAGCGTCGGACAGGGGCCTGGGTCACCCCTCCACTTT

D gene: TRBD1
CDR3 length: 14
clone size: once
J gene: TRBJ2-2
V gene: TRBV10-3
CDR3 protein: CAISAGTGGGELFF
CDR3 DNA: TGTGCCATCAGTGCCGGGACAGGGGGCGGGGAGCTGTTTTTT

D gene: TRBD2
CDR3 length: 15
clone size: .
J gene: TRBJ2-1
V gene: TRBV5-1
CDR3 protein: CASSLGASGGREQFF
CDR3 DNA: TGCGCCAGCAGCTTGGGGGCTAGCGGGGGACGGGAGCAGTTCTTC

D gene: .
CDR3 length: 15
clone size: .
J gene: TRBJ1-2
V gene: TRBV19
CDR3 protein: CASSINWSGDGGYTF
CDR3 DNA: TGTGCCAGTAGTATAAATTGGTCAGGGGATGGCGGCTACACCTTC

D gene: TRBD1
CDR3 length: 15
clone size: once
J gene: TRBJ2-7
V gene: TRBV7-9
CDR3 protein: CASSHPGQTPYEQYF
CDR3 DNA: TGTGCCAGCAGCCACCCGGGACAGACCCCCTACGAGCAGTACTTC

D gene: .
CDR3 length: 13
clone size: .
J gene: TRBJ1-2
V gene: TRBV28
CDR3 protein: CATYPPGSYGYTF
CDR3 DNA: TGTGCCACCTACCCTCCCGGGAGCTATGGCTACACCTTC

D gene: .
CDR3 length: 16
clone size: .
J gene: TRBJ1-2
V gene: TRBV27
CDR3 protein: CASSLTGTGANYGYTF
CDR3 DNA: TGTGCCAGCAGTTTAACAGGGACCGGAGCTAACTATGGCTACACCTTC

D gene: .
CDR3 length: 14
clone size: .
J gene: TRBJ1-6
V gene: TRBV9
CDR3 protein: CASSLASYNSPLHF
CDR3 DNA: TGTGCCAGCAGTTTAGCGTCGTATAATTCACCCCTCCACTTT